This T cell receptor (beta chain) was captured in a study of response to subunit inactivated influenza vaccine. The length of the CDR3 is 11 residues. The V end lost 5 bases, the J end lost 8 bases, and 7 bases lay between the germline ends. MiXCR, applied by TCRdb to the RT-PCR reads, yields one record per CDR3 protein. The repertoire holds roughly 700,000 distinct CDR3 sequences, roughly 13% seen once, with 6.5% to 8.5% in the top ten. The table lists this clonotype with a few counts. The sample here was PBMCs from blood, taken roughly 2 weeks before vaccination. The chain joins TRBV12-3 or TRBV12-4 to TRBJ2-1; tentative D call: TRBD2 (5 bases). The source is a man between 45 and 60 years old who received an inactivated influenza vaccine. CDR3 DNA sequence: TGTGCCAGCAGTATGAGGGATGAGCAGTTCTTC. Translation gives CASSMRDEQFF.